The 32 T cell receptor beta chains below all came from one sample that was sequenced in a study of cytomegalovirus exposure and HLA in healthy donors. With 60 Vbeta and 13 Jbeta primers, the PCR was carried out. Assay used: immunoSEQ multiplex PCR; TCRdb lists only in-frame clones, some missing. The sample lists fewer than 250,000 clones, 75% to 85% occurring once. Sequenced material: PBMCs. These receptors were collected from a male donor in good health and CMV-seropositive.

The chain's CDR3 is CASSPRGTGELFF. DNA of the CDR3: TGTGCCAGCTCACCAAGGGGCACCGGGGAGCTGTTTTTT. The chain combines TRBV18 with TRBJ2-2; a weak D match, TRBD1 (5 bases). The CDR3 totals 13 residues. Germline V lookup: CDR1 KGHSH, CDR2 LQKENI. V was clipped by 2 bases and J by 4 bases, with 5 bases between them.

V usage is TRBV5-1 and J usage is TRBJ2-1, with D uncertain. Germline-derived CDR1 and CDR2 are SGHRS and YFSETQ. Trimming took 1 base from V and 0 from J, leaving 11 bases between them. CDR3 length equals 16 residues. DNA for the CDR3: TGCGCCAGCAGCTTGAATAACTTTGCCTCCTACAATGAGCAGTTCTTC. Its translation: CASSLNNFASYNEQFF.

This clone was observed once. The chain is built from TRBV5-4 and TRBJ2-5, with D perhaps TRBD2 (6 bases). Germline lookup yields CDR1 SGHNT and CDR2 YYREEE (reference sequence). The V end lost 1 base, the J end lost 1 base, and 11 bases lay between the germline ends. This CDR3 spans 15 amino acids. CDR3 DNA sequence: TGTGCCAGCAGCTTGCGGCGGGGACTCCAAGAGACCCAGTACTTC. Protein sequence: CASSLRRGLQETQYF.

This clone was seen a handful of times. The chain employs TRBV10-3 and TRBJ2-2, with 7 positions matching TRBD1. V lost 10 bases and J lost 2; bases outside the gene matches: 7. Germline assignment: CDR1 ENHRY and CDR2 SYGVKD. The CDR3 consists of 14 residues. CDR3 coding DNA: TGTGCCAGTCTGGGACAGTTAAACACCGGGGAGCTGTTTTTT. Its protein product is CASLGQLNTGELFF.

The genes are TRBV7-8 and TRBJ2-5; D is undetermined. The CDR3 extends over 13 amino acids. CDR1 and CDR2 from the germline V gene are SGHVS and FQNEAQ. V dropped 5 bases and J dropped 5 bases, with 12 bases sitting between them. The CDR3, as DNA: TGTGCCAGCAGCCCCCGCGGTGGGGAGACCCAGTACTTC. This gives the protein CASSPRGGETQYF.

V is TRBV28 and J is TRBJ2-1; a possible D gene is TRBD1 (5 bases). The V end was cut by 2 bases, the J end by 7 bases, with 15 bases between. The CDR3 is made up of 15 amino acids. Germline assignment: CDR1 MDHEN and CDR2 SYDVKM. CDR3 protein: CASSLSSRVVNEQFF. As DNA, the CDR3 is TGTGCCAGCAGTTTAAGCTCCAGGGTGGTTAATGAGCAGTTCTTC.

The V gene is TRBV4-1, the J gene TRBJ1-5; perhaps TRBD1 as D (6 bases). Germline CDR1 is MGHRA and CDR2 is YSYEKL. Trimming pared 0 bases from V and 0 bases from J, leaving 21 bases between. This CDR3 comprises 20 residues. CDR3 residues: CASSQDGDTTRTYSNQPQHF. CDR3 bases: TGCGCCAGCAGCCAAGATGGGGACACCACGCGCACATATAGCAATCAGCCCCAGCATTTT.

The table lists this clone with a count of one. The CDR3 loop is CASSIKGGEKLFF. CDR3 bases: TGTGCCAGTAGTATCAAAGGAGGGGAAAAACTGTTTTTT. The chain carries TRBV19 and TRBJ1-4, with no clear D. The CDR3 sequence is 13 residues long. Germline V gives CDR1 LNHDA, CDR2 SQIVND (reference sequence). V was shortened by 3 bases and J by 8 bases, with 10 bases between the two germline ends.

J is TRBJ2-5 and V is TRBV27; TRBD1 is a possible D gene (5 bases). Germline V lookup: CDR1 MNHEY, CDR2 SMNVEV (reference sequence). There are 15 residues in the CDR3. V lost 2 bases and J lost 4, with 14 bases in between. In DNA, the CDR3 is TGTGCCAGCAGTTTAAGTTGGTCAGGGTCAGAGACCCAGTACTTC. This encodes CASSLSWSGSETQYF.

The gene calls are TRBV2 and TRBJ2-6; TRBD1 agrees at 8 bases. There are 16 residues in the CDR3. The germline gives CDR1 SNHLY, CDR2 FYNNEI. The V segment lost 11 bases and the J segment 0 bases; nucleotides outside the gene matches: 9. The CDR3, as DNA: TGTGCCGGAGGACAGGGCCGAATCTCTGGGGCCAACGTCCTGACTTTC. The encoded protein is CAGGQGRISGANVLTF.

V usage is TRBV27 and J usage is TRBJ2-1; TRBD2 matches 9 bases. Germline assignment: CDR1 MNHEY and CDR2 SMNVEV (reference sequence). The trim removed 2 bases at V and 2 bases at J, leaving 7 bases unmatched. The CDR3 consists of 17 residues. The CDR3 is CASSLLASGVAYNEQFF. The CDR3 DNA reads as TGTGCCAGCAGTTTACTGGCTAGCGGGGTAGCCTACAATGAGCAGTTCTTC.

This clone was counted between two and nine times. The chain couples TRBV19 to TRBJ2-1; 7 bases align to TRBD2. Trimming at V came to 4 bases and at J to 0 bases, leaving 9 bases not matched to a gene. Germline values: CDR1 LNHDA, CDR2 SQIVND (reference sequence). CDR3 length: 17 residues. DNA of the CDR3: TGTGCCAGTAGTACCCCGGGGGGACCGTCCTCCTACAATGAGCAGTTCTTC. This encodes CASSTPGGPSSYNEQFF.

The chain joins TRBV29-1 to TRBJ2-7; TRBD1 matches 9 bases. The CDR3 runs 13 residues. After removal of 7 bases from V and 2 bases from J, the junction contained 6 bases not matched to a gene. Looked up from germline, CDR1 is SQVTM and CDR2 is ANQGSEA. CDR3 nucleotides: TGCAGCGCCGCCAGGACAGGGGCCTACGAGCAGTACTTC. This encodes CSAARTGAYEQYF.

The CDR3 DNA follows: TGTGCCAGTGACAGTCCTTATAGCAATCAGCCCCAGCATTTT. It encodes CASDSPYSNQPQHF. The V and J genes are TRBV19 and TRBJ1-5, with D perhaps matching TRBD1 (5 bases). The germline gives CDR1 LNHDA, CDR2 SQIVND (reference sequence). The CDR3 totals 14 residues. Trimming pared 8 bases from V and 0 bases from J, leaving 11 bases between.

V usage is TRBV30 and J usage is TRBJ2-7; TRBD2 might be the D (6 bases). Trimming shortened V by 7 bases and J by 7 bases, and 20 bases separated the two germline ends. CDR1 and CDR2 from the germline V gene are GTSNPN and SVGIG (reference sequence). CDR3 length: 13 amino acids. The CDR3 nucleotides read TGTGCCTATTCGGGACTCGTAACGGGGGAGCAGTACTTC. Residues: CAYSGLVTGEQYF. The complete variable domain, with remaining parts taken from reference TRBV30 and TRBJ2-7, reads SQTIHQWPATLVQPVGSPLSLECTVEGTSNPNLYWYRQAAGRGLQLLFYSVGIGQISSEVPQNLSASRPQDRQFILSSKKLLLSDSGFYLCAYSGLVTGEQYFGPGTRLTVT.

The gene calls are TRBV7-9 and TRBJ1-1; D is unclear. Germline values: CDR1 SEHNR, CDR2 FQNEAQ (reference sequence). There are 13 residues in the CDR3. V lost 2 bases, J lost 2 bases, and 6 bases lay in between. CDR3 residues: CASSLQENTEAFF. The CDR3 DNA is TGTGCCAGCAGCTTACAGGAAAACACTGAAGCTTTCTTT.

The CDR3 DNA follows: TGTGCCAGTAGTACAATGACAGGTTTCCCAGATACGCAGTATTTT. Translated: CASSTMTGFPDTQYF. The V and J genes are TRBV19 and TRBJ2-3; D might be TRBD1 (6 bases). The germline gives CDR1 LNHDA, CDR2 SQIVND (reference sequence). The CDR3 runs 15 residues. V was trimmed by 4 bases and J by 4 bases, leaving 15 bases between them.

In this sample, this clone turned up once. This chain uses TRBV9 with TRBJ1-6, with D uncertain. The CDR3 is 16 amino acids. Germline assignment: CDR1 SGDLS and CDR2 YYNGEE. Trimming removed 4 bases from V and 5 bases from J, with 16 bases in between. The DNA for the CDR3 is TGTGCCAGCAGCCCCGCGGGTCCTGGAAATAATTCACCCCTCCACTTT. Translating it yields CASSPAGPGNNSPLHF.

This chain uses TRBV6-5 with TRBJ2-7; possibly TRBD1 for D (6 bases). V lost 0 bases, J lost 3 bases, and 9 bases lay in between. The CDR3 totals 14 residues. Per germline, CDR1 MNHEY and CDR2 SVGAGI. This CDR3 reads CASSYSGHYYEQYF. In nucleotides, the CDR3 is TGTGCCAGCAGTTACTCGGGACACTACTACGAGCAGTACTTC.

For the CDR3, the DNA is TGTGCCAGCCGACAGTTGAACACCGGGGAGCTGTTTTTT. Its protein is CASRQLNTGELFF. The V call is TRBV2, the J call TRBJ2-2; D is possibly TRBD1 (5 bases). This CDR3 contains 13 residues. Germline loops: CDR1 SNHLY, CDR2 FYNNEI. Trimming took 8 bases from V and 1 from J, leaving 8 bases between them. Drawing the rest from reference TRBV2 and TRBJ2-2, the complete variable domain is EPEVTQTPSHQVTQMGQEVILRCVPISNHLYFYWYRQILGQKVEFLVSFYNNEISEKSEIFDDQFSVERPDGSNFTLKIRSTKLEDSAMYFCASRQLNTGELFFGEGSRLTVL.

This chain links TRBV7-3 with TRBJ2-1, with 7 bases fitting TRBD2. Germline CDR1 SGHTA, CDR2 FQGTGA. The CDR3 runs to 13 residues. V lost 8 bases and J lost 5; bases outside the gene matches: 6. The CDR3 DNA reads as TGTGCCAGCCAATCTAGCGGCCACAATGAGCAGTTCTTC. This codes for CASQSSGHNEQFF. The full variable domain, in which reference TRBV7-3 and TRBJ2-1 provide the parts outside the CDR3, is GAGVSQTPSNKVTEKGKYVELRCDPISGHTALYWYRQSLGQGPEFLIYFQGTGAADDSGLPNDRFFAVRPEGSVSTLKIQRTERGDSAVYLCASQSSGHNEQFFGPGTRLTVL.

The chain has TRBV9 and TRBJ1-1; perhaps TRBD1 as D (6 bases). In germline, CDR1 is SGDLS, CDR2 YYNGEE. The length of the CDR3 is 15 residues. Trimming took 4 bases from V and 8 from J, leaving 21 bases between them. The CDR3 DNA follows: TGTGCCAGCAGCCCCCGAGACAGGCAGGTACGAGAAGCTTTCTTT. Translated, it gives CASSPRDRQVREAFF.

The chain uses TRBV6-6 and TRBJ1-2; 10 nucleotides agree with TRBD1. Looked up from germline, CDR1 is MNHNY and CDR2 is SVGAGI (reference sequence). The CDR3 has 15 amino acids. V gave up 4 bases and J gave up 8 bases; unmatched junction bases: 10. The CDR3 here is CASSSWDRGAAGYTF. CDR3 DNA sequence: TGTGCCAGCAGTTCTTGGGACAGGGGAGCGGCGGGCTACACCTTC.

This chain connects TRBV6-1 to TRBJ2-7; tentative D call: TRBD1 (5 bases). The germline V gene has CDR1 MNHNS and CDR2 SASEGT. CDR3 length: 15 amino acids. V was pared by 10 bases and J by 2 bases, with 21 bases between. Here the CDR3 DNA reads TGTGCCACCCACCTTCAGGCAGGGTGGACCTACGAGCAGTACTTC. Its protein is CATHLQAGWTYEQYF.

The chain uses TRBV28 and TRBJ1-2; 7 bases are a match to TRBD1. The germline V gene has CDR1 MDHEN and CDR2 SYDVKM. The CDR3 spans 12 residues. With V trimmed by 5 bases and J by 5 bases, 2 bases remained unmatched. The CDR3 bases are TGTGCCAGCAGTGGACAGGTTTATGGCTACACCTTC. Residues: CASSGQVYGYTF.

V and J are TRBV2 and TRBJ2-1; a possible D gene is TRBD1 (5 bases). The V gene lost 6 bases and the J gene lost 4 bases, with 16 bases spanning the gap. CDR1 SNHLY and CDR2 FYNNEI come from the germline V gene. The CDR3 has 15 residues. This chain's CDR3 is CASRFRSGLYNEQFF. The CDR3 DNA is TGTGCCAGCAGGTTCAGGTCAGGGCTGTACAATGAGCAGTTCTTC.

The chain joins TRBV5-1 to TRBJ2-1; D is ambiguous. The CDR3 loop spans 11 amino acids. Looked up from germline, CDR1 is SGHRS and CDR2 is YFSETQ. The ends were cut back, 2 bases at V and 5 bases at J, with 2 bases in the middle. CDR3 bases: TGCGCCAGCAGCTTCGACAATGAGCAGTTCTTC. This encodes CASSFDNEQFF.

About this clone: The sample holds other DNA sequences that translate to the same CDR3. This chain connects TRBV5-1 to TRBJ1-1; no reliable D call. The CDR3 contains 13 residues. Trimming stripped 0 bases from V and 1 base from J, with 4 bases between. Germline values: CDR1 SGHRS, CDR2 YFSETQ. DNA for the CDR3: TGCGCCAGCAGCTTGGAACAGAACACTGAAGCTTTCTTT. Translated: CASSLEQNTEAFF.

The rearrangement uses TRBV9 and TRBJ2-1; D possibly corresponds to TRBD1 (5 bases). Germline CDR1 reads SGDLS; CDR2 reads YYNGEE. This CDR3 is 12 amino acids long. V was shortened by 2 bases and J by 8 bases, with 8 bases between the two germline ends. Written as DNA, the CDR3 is TGTGCCAGCAGCGTCACCAGGGATGAGCAGTTCTTC. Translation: CASSVTRDEQFF.

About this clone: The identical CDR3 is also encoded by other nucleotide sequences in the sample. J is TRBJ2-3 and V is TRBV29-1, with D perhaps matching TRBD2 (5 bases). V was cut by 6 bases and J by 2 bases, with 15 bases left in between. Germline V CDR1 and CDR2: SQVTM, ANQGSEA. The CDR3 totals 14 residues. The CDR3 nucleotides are TGCAGCGTCCCCCCGAGCGGACCCACAGATACGCAGTATTTT. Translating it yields CSVPPSGPTDTQYF.

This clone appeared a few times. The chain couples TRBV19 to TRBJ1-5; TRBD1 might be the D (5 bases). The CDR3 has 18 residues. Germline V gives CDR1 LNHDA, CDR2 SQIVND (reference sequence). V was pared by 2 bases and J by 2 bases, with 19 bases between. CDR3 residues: CASSIQRGGTKGNQPQHF. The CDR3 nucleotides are TGTGCCAGTAGTATACAAAGGGGAGGCACGAAGGGCAATCAGCCCCAGCATTTT.

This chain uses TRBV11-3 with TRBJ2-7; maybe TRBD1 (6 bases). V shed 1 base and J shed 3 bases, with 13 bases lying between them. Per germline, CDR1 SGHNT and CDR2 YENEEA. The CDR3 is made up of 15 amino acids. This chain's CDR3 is CASSLGADSFYEQYF. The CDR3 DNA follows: TGTGCCAGCAGCTTAGGCGCGGACAGTTTCTACGAGCAGTACTTC.